This TCR beta chain was sequenced during a study of T cells in Graves' hyperthyroidism and ophthalmopathy. In the study overall: Peripheral blood was obtained at initial diagnosis, preceding any treatment.

Amplification of TCR beta CDR3 regions used RNA as the template. The TCR CDR3 was amplified in a first-round RT-PCR using the HTBI primer set. TCRdb independently ran MiXCR on the multiplex PCR reads; one entry per CDR3 protein. The sample shows about 370,000 distinct CDR3 sequences, roughly 15% of them seen only once. The study included ophthalmopathy patients with Clinical Activity Score at least 3, NOSPECS grade at least 4 and duration under 3 months. Diagnostic decisions used clinical symptoms, serum thyroxine and TRAb, thyroid ultrasound and orbital computed tomography. This clonotype came up many times. In germline, CDR1 is MNHEY, CDR2 SMNVEV (reference sequence). With V trimmed by 2 bases and J by 9 bases, 10 bases remained unmatched. This CDR3 spans 15 amino acids.

Sequencing was performed on blood. The chain employs TRBV27 and TRBJ2-1; 7 bases fit TRBD2. The sequence was collected from a woman aged 55 to 70 with Graves' ophthalmopathy. Here the CDR3 DNA reads TGTGCCAGCAGTTTAGGGAGCGGGAAAGTTGGTGAGCAGTTCTTC. Translating gives CASSLGSGKVGEQFF.